This T cell receptor (beta chain) was recorded in a study of blood T cell repertoires in COVID-19. The overall study: Sites in the United States, Italy and Spain provided acute and convalescent COVID-19 samples.

Original processing notes: Reference gene primer amplification gave estimated nucleated cell counts. Libraries were prepared by immunoSEQ multiplex PCR; TCRdb keeps only in-frame clonotypes and omits some of them. V and J calls and clone size follow that table, whereas D and trimming were derived from the DNA. Here the sample spans hundreds of thousands of clones, approximately 90% being singletons. V lost 7 bases and J 0 bases, leaving 10 bases between the germline ends. Germline values: CDR1 SNHLY, CDR2 FYNNEI. CDR3 length equals 14 residues. The study recruited people aged roughly 18 to 100 years across roughly 25 US areas. Donors were grouped by their self-reported clinical history.

The gene calls are TRBV2 and TRBJ2-1; D call uncertain. The sequence was obtained from a woman in her 30s with acute COVID-19. Sequencing input: PBMCs or T cells enriched from blood (not recorded which). The CDR3 sequence is CASKKESSYNEQFF. As DNA, the CDR3 is TGTGCCAGCAAGAAAGAGAGCTCCTACAATGAGCAGTTCTTC.